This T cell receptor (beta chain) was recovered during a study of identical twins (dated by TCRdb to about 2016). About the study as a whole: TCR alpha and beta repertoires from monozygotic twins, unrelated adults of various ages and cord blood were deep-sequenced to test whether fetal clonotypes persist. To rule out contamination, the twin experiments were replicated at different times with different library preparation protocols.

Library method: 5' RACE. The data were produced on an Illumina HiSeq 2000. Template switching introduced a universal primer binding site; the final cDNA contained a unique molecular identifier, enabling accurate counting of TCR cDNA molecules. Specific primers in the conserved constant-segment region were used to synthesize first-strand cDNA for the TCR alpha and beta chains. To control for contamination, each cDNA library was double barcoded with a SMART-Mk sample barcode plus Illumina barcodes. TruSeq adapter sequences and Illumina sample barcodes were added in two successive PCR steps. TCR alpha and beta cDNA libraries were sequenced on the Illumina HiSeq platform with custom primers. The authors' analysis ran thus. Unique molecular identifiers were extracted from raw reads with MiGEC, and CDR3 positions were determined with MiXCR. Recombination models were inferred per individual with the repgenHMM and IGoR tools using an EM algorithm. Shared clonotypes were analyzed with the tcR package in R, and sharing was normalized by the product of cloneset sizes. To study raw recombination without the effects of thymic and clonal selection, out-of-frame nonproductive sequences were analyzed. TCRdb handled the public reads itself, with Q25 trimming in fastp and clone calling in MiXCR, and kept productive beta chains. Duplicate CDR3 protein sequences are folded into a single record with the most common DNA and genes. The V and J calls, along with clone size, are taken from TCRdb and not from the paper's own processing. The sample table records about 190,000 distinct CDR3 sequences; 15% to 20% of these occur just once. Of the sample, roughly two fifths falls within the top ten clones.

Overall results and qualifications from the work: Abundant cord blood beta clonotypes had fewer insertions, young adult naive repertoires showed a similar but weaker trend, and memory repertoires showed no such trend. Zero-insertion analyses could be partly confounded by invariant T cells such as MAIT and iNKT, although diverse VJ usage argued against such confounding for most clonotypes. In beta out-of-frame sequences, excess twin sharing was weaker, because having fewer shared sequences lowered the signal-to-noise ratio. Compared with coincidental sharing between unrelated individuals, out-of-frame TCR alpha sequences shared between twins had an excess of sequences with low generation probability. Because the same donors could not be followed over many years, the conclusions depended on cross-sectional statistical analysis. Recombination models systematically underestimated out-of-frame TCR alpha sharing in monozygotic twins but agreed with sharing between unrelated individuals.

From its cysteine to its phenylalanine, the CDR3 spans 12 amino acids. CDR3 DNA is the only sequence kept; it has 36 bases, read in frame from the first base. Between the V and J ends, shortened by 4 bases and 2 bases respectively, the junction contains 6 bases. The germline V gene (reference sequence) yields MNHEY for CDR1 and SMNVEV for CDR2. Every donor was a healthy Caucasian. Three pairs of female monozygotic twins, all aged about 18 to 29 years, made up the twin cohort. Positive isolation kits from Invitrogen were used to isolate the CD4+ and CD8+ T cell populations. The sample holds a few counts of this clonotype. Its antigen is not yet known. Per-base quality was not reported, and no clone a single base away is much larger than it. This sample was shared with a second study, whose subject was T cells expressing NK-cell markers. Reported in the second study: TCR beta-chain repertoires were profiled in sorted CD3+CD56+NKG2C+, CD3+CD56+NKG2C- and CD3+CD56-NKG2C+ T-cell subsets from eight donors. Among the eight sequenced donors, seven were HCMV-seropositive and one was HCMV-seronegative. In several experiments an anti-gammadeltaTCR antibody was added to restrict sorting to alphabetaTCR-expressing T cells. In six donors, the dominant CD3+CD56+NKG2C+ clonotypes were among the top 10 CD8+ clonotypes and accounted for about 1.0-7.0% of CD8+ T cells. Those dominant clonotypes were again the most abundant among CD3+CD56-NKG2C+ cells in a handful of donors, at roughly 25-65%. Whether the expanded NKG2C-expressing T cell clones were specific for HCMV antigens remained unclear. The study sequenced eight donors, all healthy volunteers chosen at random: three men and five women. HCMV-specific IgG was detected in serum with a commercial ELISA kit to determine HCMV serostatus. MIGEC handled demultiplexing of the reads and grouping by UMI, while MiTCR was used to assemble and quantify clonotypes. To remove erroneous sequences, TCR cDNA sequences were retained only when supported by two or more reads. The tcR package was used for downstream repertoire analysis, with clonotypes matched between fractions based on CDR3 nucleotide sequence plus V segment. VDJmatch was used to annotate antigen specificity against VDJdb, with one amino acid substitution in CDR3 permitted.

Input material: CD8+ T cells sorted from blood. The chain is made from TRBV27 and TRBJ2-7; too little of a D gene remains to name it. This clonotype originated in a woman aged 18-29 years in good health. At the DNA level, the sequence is TGTGCCAGCAGTTCGTCACCCTACGAGCAGTACTTC. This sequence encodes CASSSSPYEQYF.